These T cell receptor beta chains were read from a single sample in a study of blood T cell repertoires in COVID-19. Produced via immunoSEQ multiplex PCR; TCRdb's table is partial and in-frame only. Among about 320,000 clones, over 85% were seen once, and the ten largest hold around 10%. Sequencing was carried out using peripheral blood. The receptors derive from a woman under 40 with COVID-19, enrolled during active disease. CDR3s include the opening cysteine and the closing phenylalanine or tryptophan. The D gene is left open where the match is weak. Clone size is stated in some rows and not others, as once, few, many or a class when expanded.

v_gene	d_gene	j_gene	abundance	CDR3aa	CDR3nt
TRBV27	NA	TRBJ1-2	once	CASSSYREGHYGYTF	TGTGCCAGCAGTTCATACAGGGAGGGTCACTATGGCTACACCTTC
TRBV12-5	TRBD1	TRBJ1-2	NA	CASAATGTSYGYTF	TGTGCTAGTGCGGCGACAGGGACCTCATATGGCTACACCTTC
TRBV29-1	NA	TRBJ1-1	NA	CSVGIDTGGTEAFF	TGCAGCGTAGGCATCGACACCGGAGGCACTGAAGCTTTCTTT
TRBV7-2	NA	TRBJ1-1	NA	CASSLTGGYLTLNTEAFF	TGTGCCAGCAGCTTAACCGGGGGGTATCTGACCTTGAACACTGAAGCTTTCTTT
TRBV15	NA	TRBJ1-1	NA	CATSRDLGNTEAFF	TGTGCCACCAGCAGAGATCTAGGGAACACTGAAGCTTTCTTT
TRBV2	TRBD2	TRBJ2-5	NA	CASRGLAETQYF	TGTGCCAGCAGGGGACTAGCGGAGACCCAGTACTTC
TRBV6-1	NA	TRBJ1-2	NA	CASSEGARGYTF	TGTGCCAGCAGTGAAGGGGCGAGAGGCTACACCTTC
TRBV10-3	NA	TRBJ1-1	NA	CAHHEGGGTEAFF	TGTGCTCATCACGAAGGGGGGGGCACTGAAGCTTTCTTT
TRBV9	TRBD2	TRBJ2-1	once	CASSATSVRVYNEQFF	TGTGCCAGCAGCGCTACTAGCGTGCGAGTATACAATGAGCAGTTCTTC
TRBV5-1	NA	TRBJ2-1	once	CASNRRNEQFF	TGCGCCAGCAACAGAAGGAATGAGCAGTTCTTC
TRBV7-2	NA	TRBJ1-4	NA	CASSLGQLGEKLFF	TGTGCCAGCAGCTTGGGCCAACTAGGTGAAAAACTGTTTTTT
TRBV18	TRBD1	TRBJ1-6	NA	CASSATGGDSPLHF	TGTGCCAGCTCAGCCACAGGGGGCGATTCACCCCTCCACTTT
TRBV25-1	NA	TRBJ1-2	NA	CASRGPGLGRYGYTF	TGTGCCAGCAGGGGACCGGGACTAGGGCGCTATGGCTACACCTTC
TRBV19	NA	TRBJ1-2	NA	CASSMLSFYGYTF	TGTGCCAGTAGTATGTTGTCCTTCTATGGCTACACCTTC
TRBV5-4	NA	TRBJ2-7	NA	CASSSALAGEQYF	TGTGCCAGCAGCTCCGCACTGGCGGGCGAGCAGTACTTC
TRBV27	TRBD2	TRBJ2-1	NA	CASSPSPSGGYNEQFF	TGTGCCAGCAGCCCTTCCCCTAGCGGGGGCTACAATGAGCAGTTCTTC
TRBV3-1/TRBV3-2	NA	TRBJ1-2	NA	CASSQAGASRGYTF	TGTGCCAGCAGCCAGGCGGGGGCCTCACGTGGCTACACCTTC
TRBV29-1	TRBD1	TRBJ1-4	NA	CSVVTGALEKLFF	TGCAGCGTTGTGACAGGGGCCCTTGAAAAACTGTTTTTT
TRBV11-3	TRBD2	TRBJ2-1	NA	CASSAPSGGASYNEQFF	TGTGCCAGCAGCGCTCCTAGCGGGGGGGCCTCCTACAATGAGCAGTTCTTC
TRBV27	NA	TRBJ1-5	NA	CASSPSGLGQPQHF	TGTGCCAGCAGTCCCTCAGGGCTTGGGCAGCCCCAGCATTTT
TRBV3-1/TRBV3-2	NA	TRBJ1-1	NA	CASSPLDRGTEAFF	TGTGCCAGCAGCCCGTTAGACCGGGGCACTGAAGCTTTCTTT
TRBV6-2/TRBV6-3	NA	TRBJ1-3	NA	CASSYGSLSSGNTIYF	TGTGCCAGCAGTTACGGGAGTCTAAGCTCTGGAAACACCATATATTTT
TRBV5-8	NA	TRBJ1-5	once	CASSLTEQPQHF	TGTGCCAGCAGCTTGACAGAACAGCCCCAGCATTTT
TRBV15	NA	TRBJ2-7	NA	CATRQTGAGDEQYF	TGTGCCACCAGGCAGACAGGGGCGGGGGACGAGCAGTACTTC
TRBV4-1	TRBD1	TRBJ1-5	few	CASSLTTGSNQPQHF	TGCGCCAGCAGCCTCACGACAGGGAGCAATCAGCCCCAGCATTTT
TRBV3-1/TRBV3-2	TRBD2	TRBJ2-3	once	CASSQPGLAGFRDTQYF	TGTGCCAGCAGCCAGCCGGGACTAGCGGGATTTCGAGATACGCAGTATTTT